This TCR beta chain is from a study of CXCR3-negative and CXCR3-positive naive CD8 T cells. Each CD8+ T cell subset was sorted in triplicate, around 300,000 cells each. UMI-labeled 5' RACE TRB cDNA libraries were prepared from the cells. With the 5' RACE reads reprocessed, TCRdb shows one record per CDR3 protein and no DNA. This sample's table reports roughly 100,000 distinct CDR3 sequences. The study's findings and limits: CXCR3-expressing naive cells carried TRB CDR3s more hydrophobic than those of CXCR3-negative naive cells. Similar TRBV-TRBJ usage characterized naive CXCR3-negative and CXCR3-positive cells; memory cells differed. Surface CD5 was comparable between naive subsets; TCR strength was inferred from TRB CDR3 properties.

Worth noting for this clonotype: No antigen is known for it.

This sequence was found in a human donor in good health. Some clones in this sample may be carry-over from other donors' samples. The sample consisted of naive CXCR3+ CD8+ T cells from blood. Subset reported: CD45RO-CCR7+CD27+CD95- naive CD8+ T cells expressing CXCR3 (TNR3+).

Here the CDR3 reads CASSLRGGTGELFF. The chain recombines TRBV28 with TRBJ2-2; lacking DNA, the TRBD2 call made by TCRdb goes unchecked. The CDR3 runs 14 residues. Germline V gene data show CDR1 as MDHEN and CDR2 as SYDVKM. The variable domain in full, completed from reference TRBV28 and TRBJ2-2, reads DVKVTQSSRYLVKRTGEKVFLECVQDMDHENMFWYRQDPGLGLRLIYFSYDVKMKEKGDIPEGYSVSREKKERFSLILESASTNQTSMYLCASSLRGGTGELFFGEGSRLTVL.